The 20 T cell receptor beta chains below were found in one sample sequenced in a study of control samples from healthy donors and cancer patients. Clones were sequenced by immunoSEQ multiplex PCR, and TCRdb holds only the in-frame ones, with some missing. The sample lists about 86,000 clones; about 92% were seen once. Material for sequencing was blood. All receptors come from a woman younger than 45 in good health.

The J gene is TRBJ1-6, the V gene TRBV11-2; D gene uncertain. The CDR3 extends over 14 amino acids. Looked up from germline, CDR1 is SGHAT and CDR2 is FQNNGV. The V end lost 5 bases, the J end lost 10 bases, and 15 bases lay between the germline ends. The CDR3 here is CASSLQTSRSPLHF. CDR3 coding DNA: TGTGCCAGCAGCCTACAGACTAGTCGATCACCCCTCCACTTT.

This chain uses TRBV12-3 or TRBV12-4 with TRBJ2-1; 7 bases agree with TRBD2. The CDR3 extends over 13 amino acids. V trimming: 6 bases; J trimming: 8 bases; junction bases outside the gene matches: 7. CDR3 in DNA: TGTGCCAGCAGACTAGGGACTAAAGATGAGCAGTTCTTC. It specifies CASRLGTKDEQFF.

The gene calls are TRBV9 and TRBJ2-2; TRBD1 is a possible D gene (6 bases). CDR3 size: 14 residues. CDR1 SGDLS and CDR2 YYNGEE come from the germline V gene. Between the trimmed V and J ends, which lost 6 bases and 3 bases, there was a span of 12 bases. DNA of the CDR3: TGTGCCAGCAACCCCTACAGGGACACCGGGGAGCTGTTTTTT. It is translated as CASNPYRDTGELFF.

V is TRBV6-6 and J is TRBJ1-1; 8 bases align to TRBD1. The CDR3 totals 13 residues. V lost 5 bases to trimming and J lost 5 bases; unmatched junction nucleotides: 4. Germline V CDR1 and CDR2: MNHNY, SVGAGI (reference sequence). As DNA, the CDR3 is TGTGCCAGCAGTCGGACAGGGAAGACTGAAGCTTTCTTT. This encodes CASSRTGKTEAFF.

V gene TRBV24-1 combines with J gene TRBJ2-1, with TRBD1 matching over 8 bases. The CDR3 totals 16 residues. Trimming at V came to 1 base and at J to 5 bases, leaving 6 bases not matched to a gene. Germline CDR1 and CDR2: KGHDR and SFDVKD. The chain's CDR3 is CATSDFPGGQDNEQFF. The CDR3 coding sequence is TGTGCCACCAGTGATTTTCCAGGGGGACAGGACAATGAGCAGTTCTTC.

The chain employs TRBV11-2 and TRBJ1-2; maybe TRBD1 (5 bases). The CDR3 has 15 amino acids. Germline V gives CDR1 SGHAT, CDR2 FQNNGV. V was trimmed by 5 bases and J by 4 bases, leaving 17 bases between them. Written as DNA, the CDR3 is TGTGCCAGCAGCGCGAAGGGGAGTTCAGTCTATGGCTACACCTTC. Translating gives CASSAKGSSVYGYTF.

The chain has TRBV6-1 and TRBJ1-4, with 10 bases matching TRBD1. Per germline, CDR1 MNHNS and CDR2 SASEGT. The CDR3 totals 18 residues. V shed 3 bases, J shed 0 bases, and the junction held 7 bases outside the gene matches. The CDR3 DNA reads TGTGCCAGCAGTGACCTCCGGGACAGGGGAGCAACTAATGAAAAACTGTTTTTT. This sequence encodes CASSDLRDRGATNEKLFF.

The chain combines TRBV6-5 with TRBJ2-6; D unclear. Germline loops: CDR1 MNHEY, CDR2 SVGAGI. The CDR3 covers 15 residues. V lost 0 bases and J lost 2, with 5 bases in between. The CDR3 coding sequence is TGTGCCAGCAGTTACTCGGGTACTGGGGCCAACGTCCTGACTTTC. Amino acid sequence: CASSYSGTGANVLTF.

The CDR3 DNA reads as TGCGCCAGCAGCCCAGGGACAGGGGTTTCCTATAATTCACCCCTCCACTTT. This encodes CASSPGTGVSYNSPLHF. The rearrangement joins TRBV5-1 to TRBJ1-6; 10 positions agree with TRBD1. Per germline, CDR1 SGHRS and CDR2 YFSETQ. The junction had 5 bases not matched to a gene; V was cut back by 4 bases and J by 1 base. The length of the CDR3 is 17 residues. The entire variable domain, with the rest obtained from reference TRBV5-1 and TRBJ1-6, is as follows: KAGVTQTPRYLIKTRGQQVTLSCSPISGHRSVSWYQQTPGQGLQFLFEYFSETQRNKGNFPGRFSGRQFSNSRSEMNVSTLELGDSALYLCASSPGTGVSYNSPLHFGNGTRLTVT.

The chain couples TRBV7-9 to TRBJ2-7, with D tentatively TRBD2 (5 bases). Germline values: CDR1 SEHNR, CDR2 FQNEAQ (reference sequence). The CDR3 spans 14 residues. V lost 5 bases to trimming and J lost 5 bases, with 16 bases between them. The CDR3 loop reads CASSLHRRGDEQYF. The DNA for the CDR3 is TGTGCCAGCAGCCTACATAGACGGGGTGACGAGCAGTACTTC. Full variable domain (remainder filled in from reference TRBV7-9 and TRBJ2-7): DTGVSQNPRHKITKRGQNVTFRCDPISEHNRLYWYRQTLGQGPEFLTYFQNEAQLEKSRLLSDRFSAERPKGSFSTLEIQRTEQGDSAMYLCASSLHRRGDEQYFGPGTRLTVT.

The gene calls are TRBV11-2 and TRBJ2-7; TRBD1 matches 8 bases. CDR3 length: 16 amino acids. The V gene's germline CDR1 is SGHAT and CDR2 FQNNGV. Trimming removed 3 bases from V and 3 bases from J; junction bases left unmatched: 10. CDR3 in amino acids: CASSLTHSGTGYEQYF. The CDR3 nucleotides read TGTGCCAGCAGCTTGACTCATTCCGGGACAGGCTACGAGCAGTACTTC.

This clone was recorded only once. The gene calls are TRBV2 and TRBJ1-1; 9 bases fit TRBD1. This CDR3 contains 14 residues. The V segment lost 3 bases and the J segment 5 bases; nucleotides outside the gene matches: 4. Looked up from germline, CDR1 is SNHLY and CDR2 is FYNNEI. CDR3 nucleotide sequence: TGTGCCAGCAGTGAGGGACAGGGTGTTACTGAAGCTTTCTTT. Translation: CASSEGQGVTEAFF. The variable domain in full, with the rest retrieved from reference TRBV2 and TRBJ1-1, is EPEVTQTPSHQVTQMGQEVILRCVPISNHLYFYWYRQILGQKVEFLVSFYNNEISEKSEIFDDQFSVERPDGSNFTLKIRSTKLEDSAMYFCASSEGQGVTEAFFGQGTRLTVV.

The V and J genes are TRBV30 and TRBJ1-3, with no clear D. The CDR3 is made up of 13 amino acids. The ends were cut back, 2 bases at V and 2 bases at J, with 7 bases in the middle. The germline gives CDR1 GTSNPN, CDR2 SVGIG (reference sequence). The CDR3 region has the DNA TGTGCCTGGAGTCTAAGGACTGGAAACACCATATATTTT. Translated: CAWSLRTGNTIYF.

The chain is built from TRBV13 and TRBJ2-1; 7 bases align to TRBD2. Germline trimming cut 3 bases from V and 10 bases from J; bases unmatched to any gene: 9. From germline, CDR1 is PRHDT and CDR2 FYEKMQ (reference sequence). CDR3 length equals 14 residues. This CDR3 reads CASSLPHGLVEQFF. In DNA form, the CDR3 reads TGTGCCAGCAGCTTGCCTCATGGACTAGTAGAGCAGTTCTTC.

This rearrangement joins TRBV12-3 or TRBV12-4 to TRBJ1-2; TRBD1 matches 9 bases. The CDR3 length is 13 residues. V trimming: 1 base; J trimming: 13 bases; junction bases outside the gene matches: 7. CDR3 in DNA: TGTGCCAGCAGTTTAGGGGGACAGGGTCTATTCACCTTC. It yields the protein CASSLGGQGLFTF.

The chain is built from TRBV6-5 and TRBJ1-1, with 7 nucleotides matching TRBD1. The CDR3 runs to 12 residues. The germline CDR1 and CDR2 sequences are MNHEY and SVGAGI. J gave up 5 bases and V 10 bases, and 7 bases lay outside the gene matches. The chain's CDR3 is CATTQGMTEAFF. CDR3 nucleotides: TGTGCCACCACACAGGGGATGACTGAAGCTTTCTTT.

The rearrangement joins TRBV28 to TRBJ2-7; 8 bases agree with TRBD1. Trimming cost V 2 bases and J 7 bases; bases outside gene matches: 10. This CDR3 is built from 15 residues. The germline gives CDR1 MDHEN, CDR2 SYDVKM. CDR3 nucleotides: TGTGCCAGCAGTTTACGAGGACAGGGTACGGGGGAGCAGTACTTC. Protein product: CASSLRGQGTGEQYF.

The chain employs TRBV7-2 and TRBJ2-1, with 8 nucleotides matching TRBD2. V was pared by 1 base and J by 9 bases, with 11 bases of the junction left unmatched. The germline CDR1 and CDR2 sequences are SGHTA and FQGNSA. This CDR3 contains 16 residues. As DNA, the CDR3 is TGTGCCAGCAGCTTAGGTAGCGGGGCCCCTTCGGTTGAGCAGTTCTTC. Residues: CASSLGSGAPSVEQFF.

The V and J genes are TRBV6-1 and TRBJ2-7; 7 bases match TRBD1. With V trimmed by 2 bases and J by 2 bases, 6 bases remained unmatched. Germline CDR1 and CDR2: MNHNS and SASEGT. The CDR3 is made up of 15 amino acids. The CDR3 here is CASSEQTGTAYEQYF. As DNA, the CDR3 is TGTGCCAGCAGTGAACAGACAGGGACAGCCTACGAGCAGTACTTC.

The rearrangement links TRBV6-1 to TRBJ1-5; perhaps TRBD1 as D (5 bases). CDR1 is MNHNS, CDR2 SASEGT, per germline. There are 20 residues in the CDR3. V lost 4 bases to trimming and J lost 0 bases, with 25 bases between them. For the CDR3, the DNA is TGTGCCAGCAGTGGAGGGCGCCTTTCCTCCGGGGCAAATAGCAATCAGCCCCAGCATTTT. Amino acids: CASSGGRLSSGANSNQPQHF.